These 20 T cell receptor beta chains were sequenced from one sample in a study of response to subunit inactivated influenza vaccine. TCRdb re-analysed the RT-PCR reads in MiXCR, keeping a single row per CDR3 protein. Among just under 550,000 distinct CDR3 sequences listed, 20% to 25% were seen once. These data also formed part of another study, on T cells expressing NK-cell markers. That work contributes: cDNA encoding TCR beta was synthesized via 5'RACE template switching incorporating UMIs.

Sequencing used CD4+ T cells sorted from PBMCs, obtained approximately 12 days after vaccination. These receptors were taken from a man in his forties or fifties who received an inactivated influenza vaccine.

This clonotype was counted a few times. The chain is built from TRBV6-2 or TRBV6-3 and TRBJ2-5; D is unclear. Deletions cut 2 bases from V and 7 bases from J, with 11 bases between. The germline gives CDR1 MNHEY, CDR2 SVGEGT. This CDR3 spans 13 amino acids. CDR3 in amino acids: CASSYDTDVTQYF. CDR3 in DNA: TGTGCCAGCAGTTACGACACCGACGTGACCCAGTACTTC.

The chain is built from TRBV6-2 or TRBV6-3 and TRBJ2-1; 11 positions agree with TRBD2. The J segment lost 10 bases and the V segment lost 6 bases, leaving 5 bases of the junction unmatched. This CDR3 is built from 13 residues. CDR1 and CDR2 from the germline V gene are MNHEY and SVGEGT. CDR3 sequence reads: CASRLAGAGEQFF. CDR3 in DNA: TGTGCCAGCAGACTAGCGGGAGCGGGGGAGCAGTTCTTC.

The V and J genes are TRBV20-1 and TRBJ2-7; 9 positions match TRBD1. CDR1 and CDR2 from the germline V gene are DFQATT and SNEGSKA (reference sequence). CDR3 length: 15 residues. The V segment lost 0 bases and the J segment 2 bases; nucleotides outside the gene matches: 5. DNA for the CDR3: TGCAGTGCTAGAGATCAGCGACAGGGGGCCTACGAGCAGTACTTC. It encodes CSARDQRQGAYEQYF.

The V gene is TRBV19, the J gene TRBJ2-3; 7 nucleotides align to TRBD1. Germline CDR1 LNHDA, CDR2 SQIVND (reference sequence). CDR3 length: 13 amino acids. Trimming took 6 bases from V and 6 from J; bases not matched to a gene: 6. The CDR3 nucleotides are TGTGCCAGTAGGCCACAGGGGTCGGATACGCAGTATTTT. This codes for CASRPQGSDTQYF.

This clonotype came up a few times. The chain joins TRBV7-9 to TRBJ2-5, with a possible D match to TRBD2 (6 bases). The CDR3 contains 16 residues. Trimming left V 7 bases short and J 8 bases short, with 26 bases between. The V gene's germline CDR1 is SEHNR and CDR2 FQNEAQ (reference sequence). CDR3 residues: CASTPSPGGASNTQYF. In DNA form, the CDR3 reads TGTGCCAGCACCCCGAGCCCTGGCGGGGCCTCCAATACCCAGTACTTC.

The chain has TRBV27 and TRBJ2-1; D perhaps matches TRBD1 (6 bases). This CDR3 has 16 residues. Deletions cut 1 base from V and 0 bases from J, with 10 bases between. In germline, CDR1 is MNHEY, CDR2 SMNVEV (reference sequence). The CDR3 DNA reads as TGTGCCAGCAGTTTATTAGGACAGAGCTCCTACAATGAGCAGTTCTTC. Its translation is CASSLLGQSSYNEQFF.

The sample holds a few counts of this clonotype. The V call is TRBV28, the J call TRBJ2-1; 7 bases align to TRBD1. This CDR3 is 15 amino acids long. With V trimmed by 5 bases and J by 10 bases, 14 bases remained unmatched. Germline CDR1 reads MDHEN; CDR2 reads SYDVKM. CDR3 region: CASSTSGTEDLEQFF. The CDR3 DNA reads TGTGCCAGCAGTACCTCCGGGACAGAAGATCTGGAGCAGTTCTTC.

This clonotype turned up a few times. The chain combines TRBV9 with TRBJ2-7, with a possible D match to TRBD1 (6 bases). The CDR3 covers 15 residues. Germline V CDR1 and CDR2: SGDLS, YYNGEE. V gave up 3 bases and J gave up 4 bases, with 17 bases separating them. For the CDR3, the DNA is TGTGCCAGCAGCGGAGACTCCAAGGGGGAGTACGAGCAGTACTTC. As protein: CASSGDSKGEYEQYF.

The rearrangement joins TRBV5-1 to TRBJ2-4; D is unclear. V dropped 4 bases and J dropped 0 bases, with 14 bases sitting between them. This CDR3 spans 16 amino acids. Germline values: CDR1 SGHRS, CDR2 YFSETQ. The CDR3 DNA follows: TGCGCCAGCAGCAATACAGAGCCCCTAGCCAAAAACATTCAGTACTTC. Translated: CASSNTEPLAKNIQYF. Complete variable domain (other parts from reference TRBV5-1 and TRBJ2-4): KAGVTQTPRYLIKTRGQQVTLSCSPISGHRSVSWYQQTPGQGLQFLFEYFSETQRNKGNFPGRFSGRQFSNSRSEMNVSTLELGDSALYLCASSNTEPLAKNIQYFGAGTRLSVL.

CDR3 amino acids: CSARDLWETQYF. The CDR3 nucleotides read TGCAGTGCTAGAGATTTATGGGAGACCCAGTACTTC. The genes are TRBV20-1 and TRBJ2-5; D is uncertain. Germline V CDR1 and CDR2: DFQATT, SNEGSKA (reference sequence). The germline V and J ends were trimmed by 0 bases and 5 bases, with 7 bases remaining between them. The CDR3 runs 12 residues.

The J gene is TRBJ2-1, the V gene TRBV28; 8 nucleotides align to TRBD2. The germline CDR1 and CDR2 sequences are MDHEN and SYDVKM. V was pared by 4 bases and J by 3 bases, with 8 bases of the junction left unmatched. The CDR3 is 16 residues long. The CDR3 loop reads CASSSSSRGVYNEQFF. CDR3 nucleotides: TGTGCCAGCAGTTCCAGTTCGCGGGGGGTCTACAATGAGCAGTTCTTC.

In this sample, this clonotype turned up once. The V and J genes are TRBV3-1 and TRBJ2-3; 9 nucleotides match TRBD2. This CDR3 spans 17 amino acids. With 3 bases clipped from V and 2 bases from J, the junction kept 9 bases outside the gene matches. From germline, CDR1 is LGHDT and CDR2 YNNKEL (reference sequence). CDR3 sequence reads: CASSQRRRGGFTDTQYF. CDR3 DNA sequence: TGTGCCAGCAGCCAGAGGAGGCGGGGGGGATTCACAGATACGCAGTATTTT.

This chain uses TRBV12-3 or TRBV12-4 with TRBJ1-5, with 8 bases matching TRBD1. This CDR3 spans 15 amino acids. With V trimmed by 1 base and J by 3 bases, 2 bases remained unmatched. The CDR3 nucleotides read TGTGCCAGCAGTTTAGGGACAGGGAACAATCAGCCCCAGCATTTT. Translating it yields CASSLGTGNNQPQHF.

This clonotype was counted a few times. The chain joins TRBV4-3 to TRBJ1-2, with D possibly TRBD1 on 6 matching bases. V dropped 0 bases and J dropped 5 bases, with 19 bases sitting between them. The CDR3 runs to 17 residues. Germline CDR1 and CDR2: LGHNA and YSLEER. CDR3 sequence reads: CASSQDVFEQGWYGYTF. The CDR3 DNA is TGCGCCAGCAGCCAAGATGTGTTCGAACAGGGCTGGTATGGCTACACCTTC.

This clonotype was recorded a few times. This chain connects TRBV11-2 to TRBJ2-7; TRBD1 matches at 8 bases. The V gene's germline CDR1 is SGHAT and CDR2 FQNNGV. V lost 5 bases, J lost 2 bases, and 11 bases stayed unmatched. The CDR3 is 16 amino acids. CDR3 protein: CASSLSDRVDTYEQYF. The DNA for the CDR3 is TGTGCCAGCAGCCTTTCGGACAGGGTCGATACCTACGAGCAGTACTTC.

This chain connects TRBV6-1 to TRBJ1-1; D perhaps matches TRBD1 (6 bases). With 2 bases removed from V and 5 bases from J, the gap between germline ends came to 12 bases. The CDR3 totals 14 residues. The V gene's germline CDR1 is MNHNS and CDR2 SASEGT. CDR3 protein: CASSERRGVTEAFF. CDR3 DNA: TGTGCCAGCAGTGAAAGAAGGGGGGTAACTGAAGCTTTCTTT.

The chain links TRBV3-1 to TRBJ1-5; D is unclear. Germline V gene sequence: CDR1 LGHDT, CDR2 YNNKEL (reference sequence). This CDR3 spans 15 amino acids. V was trimmed by 3 bases and J by 0 bases, leaving 9 bases between them. CDR3 loop: CASSQSTASNQPQHF. The CDR3 nucleotides are TGTGCCAGCAGCCAGTCGACGGCTAGCAATCAGCCCCAGCATTTT.

A few counts support this clonotype. This chain connects TRBV29-1 to TRBJ2-1, with no clear D. This CDR3 has 12 amino acids. Trimming took 3 bases from V and 6 from J, leaving 9 bases between them. In germline, CDR1 is SQVTM, CDR2 ANQGSEA. The CDR3, as DNA: TGCAGCGTTGATCGGAAGACCAATGAGCAGTTCTTC. It yields the protein CSVDRKTNEQFF.

CDR3 residues: CASSLSGQHYSNYGYTF. Here the CDR3 DNA reads TGTGCCAGCAGCTTATCTGGACAGCACTACAGTAACTATGGCTACACCTTC. The chain has TRBV7-2 and TRBJ1-2; possibly TRBD1 for D (6 bases). The CDR3 has 17 amino acids. Germline values: CDR1 SGHTA, CDR2 FQGNSA. V lost 2 bases and J 1 base, leaving 17 bases between the germline ends.

This clonotype has just a few counts. CDR3 nucleotides: TGCGCCAGCAGCTTTGGCAGCGTCAACACCGGGGAGCTGTTTTTT. Protein sequence: CASSFGSVNTGELFF. V and J are TRBV5-1 and TRBJ2-2; D gene ambiguous. Trimming pared 2 bases from V and 2 bases from J, leaving 10 bases between. This CDR3 is built from 15 residues. CDR1 SGHRS and CDR2 YFSETQ come from the germline V gene.